Listed below are T cell receptor beta chains from one sample, sequenced in a study of blood T cell repertoires in COVID-19. Measured with immunoSEQ multiplex PCR; TCRdb has only the in-frame clones, and not every one. Of about 480,000 clones listed, about 88% are singletons. The specimen was peripheral blood. These receptors were collected from a woman aged 50 to 65 with COVID-19, enrolled during active disease. Each CDR3 is given with its conserved first and last residue. The D gene is left open where the match is weak. Clone size is shown for a subset of rows, as once, few, many or a class of expanded clone.

j_call d_call v_call clone_size cdr3_aa cdr3_nt
TRBJ1-2 NA TRBV5-6 NA CASSFGAAGVYGYTF TGTGCCAGCAGCTTTGGGGCAGCCGGAGTCTATGGCTACACCTTC
TRBJ2-1 NA TRBV6-4 NA CASSDGLRGEQFF TGTGCCAGCAGTGATGGCCTGCGGGGCGAGCAGTTCTTC
TRBJ1-4 NA TRBV15 NA CATTNPGDPTNEKLFF TGTGCCACCACCAACCCCGGAGATCCAACTAATGAAAAACTGTTTTTT
TRBJ2-2 TRBD1 TRBV6-6 NA CASSPIRTGVRYTGELFF TGTGCCAGCAGTCCAATCCGGACAGGGGTTAGGTACACCGGGGAGCTGTTTTTT
TRBJ1-2 NA TRBV20-1 NA CSAMTGYGYTF TGCAGTGCGATGACGGGCTATGGCTACACCTTC
TRBJ1-3 TRBD1 TRBV7-6 NA CASSASGTGSASGNTIYF TGTGCCAGCAGCGCTTCCGGGACAGGGAGCGCCTCTGGAAACACCATATATTTT
TRBJ2-2 NA TRBV3-1/TRBV3-2 NA CASSQGAGELFF TGTGCCAGCAGCCAAGGAGCCGGGGAGCTGTTTTTT
TRBJ1-4 TRBD1 TRBV4-1 once CASSRDRAADEKLFF TGCGCCAGCAGCCGCGACAGGGCAGCTGATGAAAAACTGTTTTTT
TRBJ2-7 TRBD1 TRBV5-4 NA CASSRGQGQDVSYEQYF TGTGCCAGCAGCAGGGGACAGGGTCAAGACGTTTCCTACGAGCAGTACTTC
TRBJ2-7 NA TRBV7-9 NA CASSLLALGGGGEQYF TGTGCCAGCAGCTTATTGGCTCTGGGAGGGGGAGGGGAGCAGTACTTC
TRBJ2-7 TRBD1 TRBV27 NA CASSPGTGGHEQYF TGTGCCAGCAGTCCCGGGACAGGGGGCCACGAGCAGTACTTC
TRBJ2-7 TRBD1 TRBV18 NA CASSPRQGRSGEQYF TGTGCCAGCTCACCACGACAGGGGAGATCTGGGGAGCAGTACTTC
TRBJ1-4 NA TRBV5-4 NA CASSSTGFNEKLFF TGTGCCAGCAGCTCTACAGGATTTAATGAAAAACTGTTTTTT
TRBJ2-1 TRBD1 TRBV24-1 NA CATGDSRTRDYNEQFF TGTGCCACCGGGGACAGCCGAACAAGGGACTACAATGAGCAGTTCTTC
TRBJ1-1 TRBD1 TRBV3-1/TRBV3-2 NA CASSPRTGAGRPTF TGTGCCAGCAGCCCGAGGACAGGGGCCGGGCGCCCAACCTTT
TRBJ1-4 NA TRBV19 NA CASSPAGPTNEKLFF TGTGCCAGTAGTCCCGCAGGGCCCACTAATGAAAAACTGTTTTTT
TRBJ1-5 NA TRBV28 NA CASSLEGKGNQPQHF TGTGCCAGCAGTTTGGAGGGCAAGGGGAATCAGCCCCAGCATTTT
TRBJ1-3 NA TRBV29-1 NA CSVDLTGSGNTIYF TGCAGCGTTGATTTGACGGGGTCAGGAAACACCATATATTTT
TRBJ1-5 NA TRBV29-1 NA CSARVVAGQPQHF TGCAGCGCCCGCGTCGTGGCGGGTCAGCCCCAGCATTTT
TRBJ2-3 NA TRBV11-3 NA CASSLGRTASTDTQYF TGTGCCAGCAGCTTAGGGCGCACAGCCAGCACAGATACGCAGTATTTT
TRBJ2-4 TRBD2 TRBV5-4 NA CASSPTGGMLLGAKNIQYF TGTGCCAGCAGCCCGACCGGGGGGATGCTTTTAGGGGCCAAAAACATTCAGTACTTC
TRBJ2-1 NA TRBV7-6 NA CASSLGTDFNEQFF TGTGCCAGCAGCTTAGGGACAGACTTCAATGAGCAGTTCTTC
TRBJ2-7 NA TRBV6-5 NA CASSPVTPISYEQYF TGTGCCAGCAGTCCCGTCACCCCTATCTCCTACGAGCAGTACTTC
TRBJ1-3 NA TRBV6-1 NA CASSDVQQGGNTIYF TGTGCCAGCAGTGACGTTCAACAGGGAGGAAACACCATATATTTT
TRBJ1-5 TRBD1 TRBV19 NA CASSIEGQGILGQPQHF TGTGCCAGTAGTATAGAGGGACAGGGTATTCTGGGTCAGCCCCAGCATTTT
TRBJ1-2 NA TRBV19 NA CASSGHAGSYGYTF TGTGCCAGTAGTGGCCACGCGGGGAGCTATGGCTACACCTTC
TRBJ1-2 NA TRBV25-1 NA CASSELQDNYGYTF TGTGCCAGCAGTGAATTACAGGATAACTATGGCTACACCTTC
TRBJ1-1 TRBD1 TRBV19 NA CASIGRGLNTEAFF TGTGCCAGTATAGGCAGGGGGTTAAACACTGAAGCTTTCTTT
TRBJ2-1 TRBD1 TRBV11-3 NA CASSAGGSSYNEQFF TGTGCCAGCAGCGCAGGGGGCTCGTCCTACAATGAGCAGTTCTTC
TRBJ2-1 NA TRBV9 NA CASSLTGDINEQFF TGTGCCAGCAGCCTCACAGGAGATATAAATGAGCAGTTCTTC
TRBJ1-5 NA TRBV4-2 few CASGSLNQPQHF TGTGCCAGCGGCTCCTTGAACCAGCCCCAGCATTTT
TRBJ1-2 TRBD1 TRBV13 NA CASSSGQGAPIGYGYTF TGTGCCAGCAGCTCGGGACAGGGGGCCCCTATTGGCTATGGCTACACCTTC
TRBJ1-2 NA TRBV29-1 NA CSVGGEDGYTF TGCAGCGTTGGCGGGGAAGATGGCTACACCTTC
TRBJ1-6 TRBD1 TRBV4-1 NA CASSLGPGQGRTPLHF TGCGCCAGCAGTTTGGGGCCGGGACAGGGTCGGACACCCCTCCACTTT
TRBJ2-3 NA TRBV6-1 NA CASSGLLRGPRGADTQYF TGTGCCAGCAGTGGCTTATTGCGGGGGCCCAGAGGAGCAGATACGCAGTATTTT
TRBJ2-2 NA TRBV24-1 NA CATSSQGSGELFF TGTGCCACCAGTTCCCAGGGGTCCGGGGAGCTGTTTTTT
TRBJ2-7 NA TRBV30 NA CAWSRPGDRAYEQYF TGTGCCTGGAGCAGACCGGGAGACAGGGCCTACGAGCAGTACTTC
TRBJ1-6 NA TRBV6-5 NA CASNRGGRWRSPLHF TGTGCCAGCAACCGGGGGGGGCGGTGGCGGTCACCCCTCCACTTT
TRBJ1-1 TRBD1 TRBV30 NA CAWSADRVATEAFF TGTGCCTGGAGTGCCGACAGGGTTGCCACTGAAGCTTTCTTT
TRBJ1-1 NA TRBV11-2 NA CASGYREGTEAFF TGTGCCAGCGGATACAGGGAAGGCACTGAAGCTTTCTTT
TRBJ1-2 NA TRBV10-2 NA CASSGTGDYGYTF TGCGCCAGCAGTGGGACGGGGGACTATGGCTACACCTTC
TRBJ2-2 NA TRBV5-1 few CASKGETTGELFF TGCGCCAGCAAGGGGGAGACCACCGGGGAGCTGTTTTTT
TRBJ1-5 NA TRBV4-2 NA CASSQDPVTDQPQHF TGTGCCAGCAGCCAAGACCCCGTGACAGATCAGCCCCAGCATTTT
TRBJ2-3 NA TRBV11-2 NA CASSPRGPTDTQYF TGTGCCAGCAGTCCCAGAGGGCCCACAGATACGCAGTATTTT
TRBJ1-3 NA TRBV18 NA CASSAGSSGNTIYF TGTGCCAGCTCCGCCGGTTCAAGCGGAAACACCATATATTTT
TRBJ1-6 NA TRBV27 NA CASSPPGGWRSPLHF TGTGCCAGCAGTCCCCCGGGGGGCTGGAGATCACCCCTCCACTTT
TRBJ2-7 NA TRBV21-1 NA CASSKGEDSYEQYF TGTGCCAGCAGCAAAGGTGAGGACTCCTACGAGCAGTACTTC
TRBJ2-5 NA TRBV12-3/TRBV12-4 NA CASSLGAETQYF TGTGCCAGCAGCTTGGGGGCGGAGACCCAGTACTTC